This T cell receptor beta chain was sequenced in a study of early T cells in non-severe SARS-CoV-2 infection. The overall study: Sequencing of unsorted whole blood was done on bulk RNA, leaving chains unpaired.

Each cDNA molecule carried a unique molecular identifier. Each CDR3 protein gets one entry after TCRdb re-called the 5' RACE reads with MiXCR. Among under 75,000 distinct CDR3 sequences listed, 9.5% to 15% were seen once. General study findings and limits: The matching step, a VDJdb search, favored anti-spike CD8 responses and missed private and CD4 specificities.

The V and J ends lost 4 bases and 6 bases respectively, with 13 bases between them. The CDR3 contains 15 residues. This clonotype was found many times. Antigen specificity is unknown. The sequence was obtained from an adult who was a healthcare worker with PCR-confirmed SARS-CoV-2 infection or an uninfected control (not recorded which). V and J are TRBV12-3 or TRBV12-4 and TRBJ1-6; D not resolved. Specimen: whole blood. Here the CDR3 reads CASSWSARLNSPLHF. The CDR3 DNA follows: TGTGCCAGCAGTTGGTCTGCGAGGCTTAATTCACCCCTCCACTTT.